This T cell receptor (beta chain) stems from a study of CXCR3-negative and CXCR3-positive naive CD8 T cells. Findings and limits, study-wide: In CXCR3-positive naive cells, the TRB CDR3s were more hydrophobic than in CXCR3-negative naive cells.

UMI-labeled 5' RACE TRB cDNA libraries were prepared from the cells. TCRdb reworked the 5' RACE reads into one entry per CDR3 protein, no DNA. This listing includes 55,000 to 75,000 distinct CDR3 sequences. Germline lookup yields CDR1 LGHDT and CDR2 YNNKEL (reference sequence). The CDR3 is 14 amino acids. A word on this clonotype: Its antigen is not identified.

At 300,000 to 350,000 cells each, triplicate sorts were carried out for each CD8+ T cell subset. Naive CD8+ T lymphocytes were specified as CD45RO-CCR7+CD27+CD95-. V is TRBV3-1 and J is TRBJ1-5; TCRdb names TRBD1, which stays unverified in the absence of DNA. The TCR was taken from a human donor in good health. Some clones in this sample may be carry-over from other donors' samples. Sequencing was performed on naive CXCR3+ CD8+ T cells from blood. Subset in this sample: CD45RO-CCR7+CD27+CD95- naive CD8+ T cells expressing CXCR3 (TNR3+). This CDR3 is CASSPVPGFQPQHF.